The TCR beta chain described here comes from a study of cytomegalovirus exposure and HLA in healthy donors. Study details: The approximately 120 million unique TCR beta sequences, from roughly 170 million T cells, were found by an earlier analysis. Study-level results: For TCR beta chains, V- and J-gene trimming was later linked to a missense DCLRE1C variant. A further, later analysis showed that HLA-associated TCR beta chains (compared with equally common others) were more clonally expanded. Reports indicated that the classifier achieved high specificity and sensitivity in diagnosing cytomegalovirus status.

Germline loops: CDR1 LGHNA, CDR2 YNFKEQ. Between the trimmed V and J ends, which lost 0 bases and 4 bases, there was a span of 12 bases. The CDR3 has 15 amino acids. In the PCR, 60 Vbeta and 13 Jbeta primers were used. Profiled with immunoSEQ multiplex PCR; TCRdb holds only in-frame clones, not every one. This sample yields about 100,000 clones, of which about 80% are seen a single time; over 3% belongs to the top ten. About this clone: Its specificity is unknown.

V and J are TRBV4-2 and TRBJ1-2; tentative D call: TRBD1 (5 bases). The receptor comes from a woman in her forties in good health and CMV-seronegative. Sequencing input: PBMCs. CDR3 region: CASSQELRQTYGYTF. CDR3 bases: TGTGCCAGCAGCCAAGAGCTCAGACAGACCTATGGCTACACCTTC.